One sample yielded the 15 T cell receptor beta chains listed below, sequenced in a study of shared clonotypes between healthy human individuals (dated by TCRdb to between 2020 and 2021). Libraries were built with the immunoSEQ multiplex PCR assay. TCRdb re-hosts the immuneACCESS table, in-frame sequences only. Its copies lack some clones; in the studies checked, an unresolved V gene accounts for under half of them, and the cause for the rest is not known. Recorded for this sample are some 2,100,000 clones; about 94% of them occurred a single time. Roughly 0.13% of the sample lies in the top ten. Sequences were obtained from naive CD4+ T cells sorted from blood. The cell subset or site label for this specimen denotes: CD45RA+ positively selected. The source of these receptors is a young man in good health.

CDR3 residues: CASSPDRTYAGETQYF. As DNA, the CDR3 is TGTGCCAGCTCACCGGATCGTACTTACGCGGGGGAGACCCAGTACTTC. The chain has TRBV18 and TRBJ2-5; D is perhaps TRBD2 (6 bases). This CDR3 has 16 amino acids. V lost 3 bases to trimming and J lost 5 bases, with 19 bases between them. The germline CDR1 and CDR2 sequences are KGHSH and LQKENI.

CDR3 DNA sequence: TGCGCCAGCAGCCAAGAGAGGGGGTTTCGTCAGCCCCAGCATTTT. Translated: CASSQERGFRQPQHF. The chain couples TRBV4-3 to TRBJ1-5; D perhaps matches TRBD1 (6 bases). V was cut by 0 bases and J by 6 bases, with 12 bases left in between. CDR1 LGHNA and CDR2 YSLEER come from the germline V gene. The CDR3 length is 15 residues.

The chain couples TRBV14 to TRBJ2-7; a possible D gene is TRBD2 (6 bases). The CDR3 length is 17 residues. CDR1 and CDR2 from the germline V gene are SGHDN and FVKESK. Trimming took off 1 base at V and 1 base at J, with 17 bases between the two ends. CDR3 protein: CASSQGVIFGLSYEQYF. The CDR3 nucleotides read TGTGCCAGCAGCCAAGGGGTTATCTTCGGACTATCCTACGAGCAGTACTTC.

CDR3 sequence reads: CASSDQNGLKAFF. In nucleotides, the CDR3 is TGTGCCAGCAGTGACCAGAATGGGTTGAAAGCTTTCTTT. This chain connects TRBV2 to TRBJ1-1; D unresolved. This CDR3 is built from 13 residues. V dropped 3 bases and J dropped 9 bases, with 14 bases sitting between them. Germline-derived CDR1 and CDR2 are SNHLY and FYNNEI.

The chain joins TRBV28 to TRBJ1-1; 7 positions match TRBD1. The trim removed 6 bases at V and 1 base at J, leaving 11 bases unmatched. The CDR3 is 16 amino acids. Germline V lookup: CDR1 MDHEN, CDR2 SYDVKM. The CDR3 bases are TGTGCCAGCAGACCACCGCCGGGACAGACGAACACTGAAGCTTTCTTT. Translation gives CASRPPPGQTNTEAFF. The full variable domain, rest sourced from reference TRBV28 and TRBJ1-1, is DVKVTQSSRYLVKRTGEKVFLECVQDMDHENMFWYRQDPGLGLRLIYFSYDVKMKEKGDIPEGYSVSREKKERFSLILESASTNQTSMYLCASRPPPGQTNTEAFFGQGTRLTVV.

The chain employs TRBV19 and TRBJ1-2; D gene uncertain. The CDR3 consists of 15 residues. V gave up 10 bases and J gave up 8 bases, with 26 bases separating them. Per the germline V gene, CDR1 is LNHDA and CDR2 is SQIVND (reference sequence). The chain's CDR3 is CAISIERLSMGGYTF. The CDR3 DNA is TGTGCCATCTCAATAGAGAGGCTTTCAATGGGGGGCTACACCTTC.

The gene calls are TRBV14 and TRBJ2-3, with a tentative D call TRBD1 (6 bases). This CDR3 region has 13 residues. From germline, CDR1 is SGHDN and CDR2 FVKESK. Trimming took off 4 bases at V and 9 bases at J, with 14 bases between the two ends. CDR3 nucleotide sequence: TGTGCCAGCAGCCCCTTCGATCAGGGGACGCAGTATTTT. The encoded protein is CASSPFDQGTQYF.

This sequence joins TRBV6-1 and TRBJ1-6; D is unresolved. CDR1 MNHNS and CDR2 SASEGT come from the germline V gene. The CDR3 contains 16 residues. V was clipped by 6 bases and J by 0 bases, with 12 bases between them. CDR3 loop: CASREQRNSYNSPLHF. CDR3 nucleotide sequence: TGTGCCAGCAGAGAACAGCGTAACTCCTATAATTCACCCCTCCACTTT.

The chain joins TRBV9 to TRBJ2-7; D might be TRBD1 (6 bases). Per the germline V gene, CDR1 is SGDLS and CDR2 is YYNGEE. The V and J ends lost 7 bases and 7 bases respectively, with 18 bases between them. The CDR3 covers 13 residues. CDR3 sequence reads: CASQGGKSGEQYF. CDR3 sequence (DNA): TGTGCCAGCCAAGGGGGAAAATCAGGGGAGCAGTACTTC.

The chain couples TRBV5-1 to TRBJ2-1; TRBD2 matches at 7 bases. The CDR3 is 15 residues long. Germline lookup yields CDR1 SGHRS and CDR2 YFSETQ. Trimming at V came to 0 bases and at J to 5 bases, leaving 5 bases not matched to a gene. CDR3 nucleotide sequence: TGCGCCAGCAGCTTGGACCTAGCGGCCAACAATGAGCAGTTCTTC. Amino acid sequence: CASSLDLAANNEQFF.

Turning to this clone: The sample holds other DNA sequences that translate to the same CDR3. This chain connects TRBV6-1 to TRBJ2-7; tentatively, D is TRBD1 or TRBD2 (5 bases each). The V end was cut by 6 bases, the J end by 0 bases, with 12 bases between. This CDR3 is built from 14 residues. Germline V gene lookup returns CDR1 MNHNS and CDR2 SASEGT. The CDR3 loop is CASSAGTASYEQYF. CDR3 nucleotides: TGTGCCAGCAGCGCCGGGACCGCCTCCTACGAGCAGTACTTC.

Worth noting for this clone: At the DNA level, this CDR3 is encoded by other sequences in the same sample as well. This rearrangement joins TRBV19 to TRBJ1-1; D not certain. The length of the CDR3 is 14 residues. V was trimmed by 1 base and J by 0 bases, leaving 6 bases between them. The germline V gene has CDR1 LNHDA and CDR2 SQIVND (reference sequence). The CDR3, as DNA: TGTGCCAGTAGTATAGGCGTGATGAACACTGAAGCTTTCTTT. It codes for CASSIGVMNTEAFF.

The J gene is TRBJ1-2, the V gene TRBV4-3; TRBD1 matches 7 bases. V lost 5 bases, J lost 1 base, and 7 bases stayed unmatched. CDR3 length equals 15 residues. Germline V gene sequence: CDR1 LGHNA, CDR2 YSLEER. CDR3 residues: CASSTRDSDNYGYTF. In nucleotides, the CDR3 is TGCGCCAGCAGCACCCGGGACAGTGATAACTATGGCTACACCTTC.

This chain connects TRBV11-2 to TRBJ1-2; the match to TRBD1 covers 8 bases. This CDR3 has 15 residues. V was pared by 5 bases and J by 7 bases, with 12 bases of the junction left unmatched. From germline, CDR1 is SGHAT and CDR2 FQNNGV. CDR3 protein: CASSPYPGTGSGYTF. DNA for the CDR3: TGTGCCAGCAGCCCATATCCCGGGACAGGAAGTGGCTACACCTTC. The full variable domain, in which reference TRBV11-2 and TRBJ1-2 provide the parts outside the CDR3, is EAGVAQSPRYKIIEKRQSVAFWCNPISGHATLYWYQQILGQGPKLLIQFQNNGVVDDSQLPKDRFSAERLKGVDSTLKIQPAKLEDSAVYLCASSPYPGTGSGYTFGSGTRLTVV.

The rearrangement links TRBV19 to TRBJ2-6; D not certain. The V end lost 5 bases, the J end lost 1 base, and 9 bases lay between the germline ends. The CDR3 totals 15 residues. Germline CDR1 LNHDA, CDR2 SQIVND (reference sequence). In DNA form, the CDR3 reads TGTGCCAGTAGTGTGCAGGATTCTGGGGCCAACGTCCTGACTTTC. Its translation is CASSVQDSGANVLTF.